The 13 T cell receptor beta chains below come from one sample, sequenced in a study of blood T cell repertoires in COVID-19. Only in-frame clones appear in the TCRdb table, and some are missing; sequencing was by immunoSEQ multiplex PCR. The sample has 80,000 to 100,000 clones, over 80% seen once. Source material: peripheral blood. The receptors were sampled from a human donor with active COVID-19. The donor label of this sample is uncertain.

This clone was picked up one time. The V gene is TRBV7-2, the J gene TRBJ2-7, with 9 bases matching TRBD2. CDR3 size: 16 residues. V lost 4 bases to trimming and J lost 0 bases; unmatched junction nucleotides: 7. Per the germline V gene, CDR1 is SGHTA and CDR2 is FQGNSA. CDR3 protein: CASSWSGGPISYEQYF. The DNA of the CDR3 is TGTGCCAGCAGCTGGAGCGGGGGGCCAATCTCCTACGAGCAGTACTTC.

This chain connects TRBV5-1 to TRBJ1-2, with D perhaps matching TRBD1 (5 bases). CDR1 is SGHRS and CDR2 is YFSETQ in the germline V gene. Trimming took 4 bases from V and 6 from J, leaving 16 bases between them. This CDR3 is 14 amino acids long. CDR3 bases: TGCGCCAGCAGCCCCACGGGACTCTTGGATGGCTACACCTTC. Translated: CASSPTGLLDGYTF.

The V call is TRBV11-2, the J call TRBJ2-3, with D possibly matching TRBD2 (6 bases). Trimming pared 5 bases from V and 8 bases from J, leaving 20 bases between. This CDR3 has 15 residues. The germline V gene has CDR1 SGHAT and CDR2 FQNNGV. The CDR3 loop reads CASSLVGGESTTQYF. In DNA, the CDR3 is TGTGCCAGCAGCCTCGTCGGGGGTGAATCGACTACGCAGTATTTT.

This clone has just one count. CDR3 region: CASSLWDRDHEQYF. The DNA for the CDR3 is TGCGCCAGCAGCTTGTGGGACAGGGACCACGAGCAGTACTTC. The chain couples TRBV5-1 to TRBJ2-7, with TRBD1 matching 9 bases. The germline V gene has CDR1 SGHRS and CDR2 YFSETQ. The CDR3 length is 14 residues. V lost 1 base to trimming and J lost 5 bases; unmatched junction nucleotides: 4.

The chain recombines TRBV19 with TRBJ1-6, with D tentatively TRBD1 (5 bases). Trimming took 0 bases from V and 6 from J, leaving 9 bases between them. Germline V gives CDR1 LNHDA, CDR2 SQIVND (reference sequence). The CDR3 consists of 15 residues. The CDR3 DNA is TGTGCCAGTAGTATAGACAGGGAAGCTAATTCACCCCTCCACTTT. This gives the protein CASSIDREANSPLHF.

This clone was recorded once. In DNA, the CDR3 is TGCGCCAGCAGCCCATGGGGACAGGGATCCACCGGGGAGCTGTTTTTT. It encodes CASSPWGQGSTGELFF. This rearrangement joins TRBV5-1 to TRBJ2-2; 9 nucleotides match TRBD1. CDR1 SGHRS and CDR2 YFSETQ come from the germline V gene. The CDR3 runs 16 residues. V lost 4 bases, J lost 4 bases, and 8 bases stayed unmatched.

This clone has just one count. This sequence joins TRBV7-9 and TRBJ2-1, with D possibly matching TRBD1 (6 bases). V was shortened by 5 bases and J by 8 bases, with 16 bases between the two germline ends. This CDR3 comprises 14 residues. Germline V gives CDR1 SEHNR, CDR2 FQNEAQ (reference sequence). This CDR3 is CASSLGHPGDEQFF. The CDR3 DNA follows: TGTGCCAGCAGCCTGGGACACCCCGGGGATGAGCAGTTCTTC.

V usage is TRBV6-5 and J usage is TRBJ2-7; no clear D. The V and J ends lost 8 bases and 2 bases respectively, with 16 bases between them. CDR3 length: 14 amino acids. Germline loops: CDR1 MNHEY, CDR2 SVGAGI. The CDR3 region is CASGMAGSTYEQYF. The DNA of the CDR3 is TGTGCCAGCGGAATGGCAGGATCGACCTACGAGCAGTACTTC.

The rearrangement joins TRBV6-5 to TRBJ2-1, with 9 bases that match TRBD1. Losses at the gene ends were 2 bases for V and 7 bases for J; bases not matched to a gene: 6. The CDR3 has 15 residues. CDR1 and CDR2 from the germline V gene are MNHEY and SVGAGI. CDR3 protein: CASSYGDRVTNEQFF. DNA of the CDR3: TGTGCCAGCAGTTACGGGGACAGGGTTACAAATGAGCAGTTCTTC.

This clone was detected once. This rearrangement joins TRBV27 to TRBJ1-4; D not certain. Germline assignment: CDR1 MNHEY and CDR2 SMNVEV (reference sequence). Trimming pared 3 bases from V and 4 bases from J, leaving 6 bases between. The CDR3 covers 13 residues. CDR3 sequence reads: CASSLEGNEKLFF. The CDR3 nucleotides read TGTGCCAGCAGTTTGGAGGGTAATGAAAAACTGTTTTTT. The full variable domain, in which reference TRBV27 and TRBJ1-4 provide the parts outside the CDR3, is EAQVTQNPRYLITVTGKKLTVTCSQNMNHEYMSWYRQDPGLGLRQIYYSMNVEVTDKGDVPEGYKVSRKEKRNFPLILESPSPNQTSLYFCASSLEGNEKLFFGSGTQLSVL.

A note on this clone: The conserved final phenylalanine or tryptophan is absent from the CDR3, which likely points to a read error. The DNA is omitted, as the CDR3 cannot be located on it reliably, and the CDR3 follows TCRdb's listing. CDR3 loop: CASSHRTGR. V usage is TRBV6-4 and J usage is TRBJ1-2; the table's D call TRBD1 went unverified against the DNA. The CDR3 contains 9 residues when both ends are counted. Germline V CDR1 and CDR2: MRHNA, SNTAGT.

This clone occurred once. The genes are TRBV7-9 and TRBJ2-3, with 8 bases matching TRBD1. CDR3 size: 14 residues. Germline CDR1 SEHNR, CDR2 FQNEAQ (reference sequence). The V segment lost 5 bases and the J segment 8 bases; nucleotides outside the gene matches: 9. The CDR3 loop is CASSIDRGQGTQYF. The CDR3 DNA reads as TGTGCCAGCAGCATAGACAGGGGTCAGGGTACGCAGTATTTT.

The chain recombines TRBV7-9 with TRBJ2-6; 7 bases fit TRBD1. The CDR3 extends over 18 amino acids. In germline, CDR1 is SEHNR, CDR2 FQNEAQ (reference sequence). V lost 7 bases and J lost 7; bases outside the gene matches: 19. CDR3 in DNA: TGTGCCAGCACCGCCCACGGGGACAGCTCCCACCCAGCCAACGTCCTGACTTTC. It codes for CASTAHGDSSHPANVLTF. Combining the CDR3 with reference TRBV7-9 and TRBJ2-6 gives the whole variable domain DTGVSQNPRHKITKRGQNVTFRCDPISEHNRLYWYRQTLGQGPEFLTYFQNEAQLEKSRLLSDRFSAERPKGSFSTLEIQRTEQGDSAMYLCASTAHGDSSHPANVLTFGAGSRLTVL.